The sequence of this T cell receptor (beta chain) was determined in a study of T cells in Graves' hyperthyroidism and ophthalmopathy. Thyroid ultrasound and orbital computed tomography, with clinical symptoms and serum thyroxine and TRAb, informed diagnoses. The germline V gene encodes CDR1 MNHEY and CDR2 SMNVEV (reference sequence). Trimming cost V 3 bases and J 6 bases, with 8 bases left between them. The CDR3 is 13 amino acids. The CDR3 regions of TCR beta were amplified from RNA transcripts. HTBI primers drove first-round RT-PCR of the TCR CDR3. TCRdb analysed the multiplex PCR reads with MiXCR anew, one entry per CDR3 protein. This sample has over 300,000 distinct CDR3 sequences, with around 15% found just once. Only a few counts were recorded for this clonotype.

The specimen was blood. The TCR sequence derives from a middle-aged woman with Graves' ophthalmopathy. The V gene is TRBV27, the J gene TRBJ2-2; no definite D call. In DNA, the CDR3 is TGTGCCAGCAGTTTTAGGGCAGCCGGGGAGCTGTTTTTT. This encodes CASSFRAAGELFF.